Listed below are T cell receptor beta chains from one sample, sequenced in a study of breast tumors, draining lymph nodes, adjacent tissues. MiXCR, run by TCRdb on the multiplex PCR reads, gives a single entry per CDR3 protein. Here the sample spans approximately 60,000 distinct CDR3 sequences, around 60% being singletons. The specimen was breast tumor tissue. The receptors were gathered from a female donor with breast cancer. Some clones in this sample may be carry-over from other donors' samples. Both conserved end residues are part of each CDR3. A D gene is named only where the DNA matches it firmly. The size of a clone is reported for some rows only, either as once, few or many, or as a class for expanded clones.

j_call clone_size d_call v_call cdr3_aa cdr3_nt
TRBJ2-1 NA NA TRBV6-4 CASSDSTIKAQFF TGTGCCAGCAGTGACTCTACTATCAAGGCGCAGTTCTTC
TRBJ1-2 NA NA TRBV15 CATSSSGNINYGYTF TGTGCCACCAGCAGTTCGGGAAACATAAACTATGGCTACACCTTC
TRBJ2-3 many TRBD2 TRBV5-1 CASSLSGEDTQYF TGCGCCAGCAGCTTAAGCGGGGAGGATACGCAGTATTTT
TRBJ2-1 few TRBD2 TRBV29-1 CSVAGGLAGGGNEQFF TGCAGCGTTGCGGGTGGGCTAGCGGGGGGGGGCAATGAGCAGTTCTTC
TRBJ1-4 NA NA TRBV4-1 CASSALLYEKLFF TGCGCCAGCAGCGCCCTTCTTTACGAAAAACTGTTTTTT
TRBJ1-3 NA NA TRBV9 CASSPTTSGNTIYF TGTGCCAGCAGCCCGACCACCTCTGGAAACACCATATATTTT
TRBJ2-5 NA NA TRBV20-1 CSASTEETQSF TGCAGTGCTAGTACAGAAGAGACCCAGTCCTTC
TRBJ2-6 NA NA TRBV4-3 CASSRTTSGRRIRSILANVLTF NA
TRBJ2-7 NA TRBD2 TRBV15 CATSSLSAGNSYEQYF TGTGCCACCAGCAGCTTATCAGCGGGGAATTCCTACGAGCAGTACTTC
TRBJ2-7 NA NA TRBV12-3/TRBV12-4 CASSLTGYEQYF TGTGCCAGCAGTTTAACAGGATACGAGCAGTACTTC
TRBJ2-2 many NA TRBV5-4 CASSPRTNTGELFF TGTGCCAGCAGCCCTCGGACGAACACCGGGGAGCTGTTTTTT
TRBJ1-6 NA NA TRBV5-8 CASSRSPRDSPLHF TGTGCCAGCAGCCGCAGCCCGAGGGATTCACCCCTCCACTTT
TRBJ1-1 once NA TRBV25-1 CASSWGQGFMNTEAFF TGTGCCAGCAGTTGGGGGCAGGGGTTCATGAACACTGAAGCTTTCTTT
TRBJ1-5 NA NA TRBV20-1 CSARWSNQPQHF TGCAGTGCTAGGTGGAGCAATCAGCCCCAGCATTTT
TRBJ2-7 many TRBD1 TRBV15 CATSRDQGGVSEQYF TGTGCCACCAGCAGAGATCAAGGGGGCGTTAGCGAGCAGTACTTC
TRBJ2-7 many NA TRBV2 CASTLGSNEQYF TGTGCCAGCACCCTGGGGAGTAACGAGCAGTACTTC
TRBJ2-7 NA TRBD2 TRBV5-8 CASSFSGRYYEQYF TGTGCCAGCAGCTTTAGCGGGAGGTACTACGAGCAGTACTTC
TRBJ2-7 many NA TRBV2 CASSEDLSRGVLHEQYF TGTGCCAGCAGTGAAGATTTATCGCGGGGTGTCCTCCACGAGCAGTACTTC
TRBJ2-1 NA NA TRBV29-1 CSVVYYLGATDKQFF TGCAGCGTTGTTTACTACTTAGGGGCGACTGATAAGCAGTTCTTC
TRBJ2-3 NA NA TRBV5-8 CASSNDLSDTQYF TGTGCCAGCAGCAATGACCTATCCGATACGCAGTATTTT
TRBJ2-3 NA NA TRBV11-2 CASSSQGGADTQYF TGTGCCAGCAGCTCCCAAGGGGGGGCAGATACGCAGTATTTT
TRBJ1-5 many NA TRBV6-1 CASSEADRPGGRPQHF TGTGCCAGCAGTGAAGCGGACCGGCCGGGGGGGAGGCCCCAGCATTTT